This entry is about one T cell receptor beta chain. What it recognizes is unknown. The CDR3 totals 12 residues. Germline values: CDR1 MNHEY, CDR2 SVGAGI. Deletions cut 5 bases from V and 5 bases from J, with 8 bases between. The data were taken from a study of CD8+ T cells in alopecia areata. Across the whole study: Each of the treated patients was given oral tofacitinib, 5 to 10 mg twice daily, for moderate-to-severe alopecia areata. Notes on the study in general: Because one nonresponder was included, the link of baseline CD8+ expansion to response is considered uncertain. Among the top 100, expanded CD8+ clones were significantly decreased by tofacitinib, as was scalp clonality.

The treatment was: oral pan-JAK inhibitor, 5-10 mg twice daily. Extracted from the samples, RNA was reverse transcribed into cDNA to serve as the sequencing template. TCRdb's copy holds only in-frame clones and misses some; the assay was immunoSEQ multiplex PCR. The sample holds 150,000 to 250,000 clones, 60% seen once. This chain links TRBV6-5 with TRBJ2-3; D ambiguous. The source is a human donor with alopecia areata. Sample: CD4+ T cells sorted from blood, taken at week 4, from a patient treated with tofacitinib. The chain's CDR3 is CASSKSGDTQYF. The CDR3 DNA is TGTGCCAGCAGTAAGTCGGGAGATACGCAGTATTTT.